This T cell receptor beta chain was observed in a study of shared clonotypes between healthy human individuals. Looking at the study overall: Each donor had three CD4 naive, three CD4 memory, two CD8 naive and one CD8 memory plate.

This CDR3 has 14 residues. The germline V gene has CDR1 SGHRS and CDR2 YFSETQ. The ends were cut back, 4 bases at V and 0 bases at J, with 5 bases in the middle. It was across several immunoSEQ plates that each subset's genomic DNA was evenly split. Only in-frame clones appear in the TCRdb table, and some are missing; sequencing was by immunoSEQ multiplex PCR. The table has about 1 million clones, around four fifths seen once. Study-wide results and caveats: Shared across several donors were 4% to 6% of the naive CD4 clonotypes. An expected dependence of interdonor clonotype sharing on sequencing depth was noted.

As to this clone: The antigen is unknown. This CDR3 is also generated by other DNA sequences in the sample.

Sequencing was carried out using memory CD4+ T cells sorted from blood. Subset reported: CD45RA-negative fraction. This chain connects TRBV5-1 to TRBJ2-6; D is unclear. The source is a man aged 18 to 29 in good health. DNA of the CDR3: TGCGCCAGCAGCACGAGCTCTGGGGCCAACGTCCTGACTTTC. The encoded protein is CASSTSSGANVLTF.